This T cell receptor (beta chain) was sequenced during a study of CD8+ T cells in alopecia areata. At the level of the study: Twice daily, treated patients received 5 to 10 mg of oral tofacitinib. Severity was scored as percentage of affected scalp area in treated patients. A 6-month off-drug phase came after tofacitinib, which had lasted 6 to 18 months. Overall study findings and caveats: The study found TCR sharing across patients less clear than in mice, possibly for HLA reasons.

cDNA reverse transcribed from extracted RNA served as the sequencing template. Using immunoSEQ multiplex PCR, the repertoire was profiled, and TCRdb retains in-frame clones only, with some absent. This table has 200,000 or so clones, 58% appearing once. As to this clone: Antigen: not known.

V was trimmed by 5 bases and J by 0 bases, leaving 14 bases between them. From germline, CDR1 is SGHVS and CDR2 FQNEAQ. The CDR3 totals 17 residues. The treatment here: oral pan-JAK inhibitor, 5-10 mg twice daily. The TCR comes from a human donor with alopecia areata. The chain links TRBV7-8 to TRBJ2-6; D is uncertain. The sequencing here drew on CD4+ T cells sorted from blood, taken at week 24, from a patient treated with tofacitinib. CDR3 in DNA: TGTGCCAGCAGCACAAGTAGACTGAACTCTGGGGCCAACGTCCTGACTTTC. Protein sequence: CASSTSRLNSGANVLTF.